Presented here are 30 T cell receptor beta chains from one specimen sequenced in a study of blood T cell repertoires in COVID-19. Produced via immunoSEQ multiplex PCR; TCRdb's table is partial and in-frame only. In the table there are 170,000 or so clones, around 83% of which are singletons. What was sequenced was PBMCs or T cells enriched from blood (not recorded which). Every receptor here comes from a man aged 35 to 55 who had recovered from COVID-19.

J is TRBJ1-5 and V is TRBV24-1, with D perhaps matching TRBD1 (5 bases). This CDR3 comprises 14 residues. Germline-derived CDR1 and CDR2 are KGHDR and SFDVKD. The V and J ends lost 3 bases and 10 bases respectively, with 15 bases between them. The CDR3 region is CATSDRGVFRPQHF. The CDR3 nucleotides read TGTGCCACCAGTGATCGGGGGGTTTTTCGCCCCCAGCATTTT.

The gene calls are TRBV7-9 and TRBJ1-6; TRBD1 is a possible D gene (6 bases). CDR1 and CDR2 (germline): SEHNR, FQNEAQ (reference sequence). The CDR3 is made up of 13 amino acids. The V and J ends lost 10 bases and 13 bases respectively, with 20 bases between them. CDR3 amino acids: CAITLSGESPLHF. The CDR3 nucleotides read TGTGCCATTACACTCTCAGGGGAATCCCCCCTCCACTTT.

This chain joins TRBV6-5 and TRBJ2-7, with 7 bases that match TRBD1. The V segment lost 3 bases and the J segment 4 bases; nucleotides outside the gene matches: 3. Looked up from germline, CDR1 is MNHEY and CDR2 is SVGAGI. CDR3 length: 13 residues. Written as DNA, the CDR3 is TGTGCCAGCAGTTATGACAGGGTATACGAGCAGTACTTC. The encoded protein is CASSYDRVYEQYF.

This chain links TRBV4-1 with TRBJ1-1; D is ambiguous. CDR3 length: 15 amino acids. Germline CDR1 reads MGHRA; CDR2 reads YSYEKL. Trimming took off 0 bases at V and 2 bases at J, with 10 bases between the two ends. The CDR3 sequence is CASSQDEAGNTEAFF. In DNA, the CDR3 is TGCGCCAGCAGCCAAGATGAGGCGGGAAACACTGAAGCTTTCTTT.

The chain joins TRBV6-2 or TRBV6-3 to TRBJ2-3, with 7 positions matching TRBD2. CDR1 is MNHEY, CDR2 SVGEGT, per germline. The CDR3 sequence is 14 residues long. J gave up 2 bases and V 2 bases, and 1 base lay outside the gene matches. DNA of the CDR3: TGTGCCAGCAGTTACGGGAGGGCCACAGATACGCAGTATTTT. It specifies CASSYGRATDTQYF.

The chain is built from TRBV30 and TRBJ1-4, with D possibly being TRBD1 (6 bases). This CDR3 comprises 16 residues. Trimming removed 2 bases from V and 7 bases from J, with 20 bases in between. Germline CDR1 GTSNPN, CDR2 SVGIG (reference sequence). The CDR3 is CAWSSTSGTKREKLFF. The CDR3 nucleotides read TGTGCCTGGAGTTCCACTTCCGGGACAAAGCGTGAAAAACTGTTTTTT.

V usage is TRBV24-1 and J usage is TRBJ2-2; a possible D gene is TRBD1 (5 bases). The CDR3 is made up of 15 amino acids. The V gene lost 7 bases and the J gene lost 6 bases, with 17 bases spanning the gap. Germline V gene sequence: CDR1 KGHDR, CDR2 SFDVKD. The CDR3 sequence is CATSLPAGRPGELFF. CDR3 nucleotides: TGTGCCACCAGCCTTCCGGCAGGGCGCCCCGGGGAGCTGTTTTTT.

The chain links TRBV5-4 to TRBJ2-3; 8 bases match TRBD1. With 5 bases clipped from V and 4 bases from J, the junction kept 12 bases outside the gene matches. This CDR3 comprises 16 residues. The germline gives CDR1 SGHNT, CDR2 YYREEE (reference sequence). The chain's CDR3 is CASSPTGGSPPDTQYF. The CDR3 DNA reads TGTGCCAGCAGTCCTACAGGGGGTTCCCCACCAGATACGCAGTATTTT.

This chain joins TRBV6-4 and TRBJ2-7; a weak D match, TRBD2 (7 bases). The CDR3 totals 14 residues. The ends were cut back, 8 bases at V and 0 bases at J, with 14 bases in the middle. CDR1 is MRHNA and CDR2 is SNTAGT in the germline V gene. CDR3 loop: CASGGGGSSYEQYF. CDR3 DNA sequence: TGTGCCAGCGGAGGGGGGGGCAGCTCCTACGAGCAGTACTTC.

The chain recombines TRBV25-1 with TRBJ2-3; 10 positions match TRBD1. Germline V gene sequence: CDR1 MGHDK, CDR2 SYGVNS. The CDR3 spans 17 residues. Trimming removed 3 bases from V and 6 bases from J; junction bases left unmatched: 12. CDR3 nucleotide sequence: TGTGCCAGCAGTGAGGGGGGACAGGGGAGTGTGAAGGATACGCAGTATTTT. Translated, it gives CASSEGGQGSVKDTQYF.

This clone appeared once. The V call is TRBV5-1, the J call TRBJ2-7, with a weak D call TRBD1 (5 bases). The CDR3 has 12 residues. V was trimmed by 4 bases and J by 5 bases, leaving 10 bases between them. Germline V CDR1 and CDR2: SGHRS, YFSETQ. In nucleotides, the CDR3 is TGCGCCAGCAGCCAGCAAGGGGACGAGCAGTACTTC. It is translated as CASSQQGDEQYF.

The V gene is TRBV6-6, the J gene TRBJ1-1; D not certain. The germline V gene has CDR1 MNHNY and CDR2 SVGAGI (reference sequence). V was clipped by 6 bases and J by 3 bases, with 17 bases between them. The CDR3 runs to 15 residues. The CDR3 reads CASRKRVVVDTEAFF. The CDR3 DNA sequence: TGTGCCAGCAGAAAACGGGTTGTGGTGGACACTGAAGCTTTCTTT.

The chain employs TRBV7-9 and TRBJ1-2, with D unresolved. The germline gives CDR1 SEHNR, CDR2 FQNEAQ (reference sequence). CDR3 length equals 12 residues. Trimming stripped 5 bases from V and 4 bases from J, with 8 bases between. CDR3 DNA: TGTGCCAGCAGCCGCGACACCTATGGCTACACCTTC. Amino acids: CASSRDTYGYTF.

The sample holds one count of this clone. J is TRBJ2-7 and V is TRBV27; no definite D call. V was trimmed by 3 bases and J by 3 bases, leaving 9 bases between them. CDR1 is MNHEY, CDR2 SMNVEV, per germline (reference sequence). The CDR3 spans 13 residues. This chain's CDR3 is CASSFGQDYEQYF. CDR3 coding DNA: TGTGCCAGCAGTTTTGGCCAGGACTACGAGCAGTACTTC.

The V and J genes are TRBV3-1 (or the pseudogene TRBV3-2) and TRBJ2-5; D possibly corresponds to TRBD2 (6 bases). The CDR3 loop spans 16 amino acids. Germline V gene sequence: CDR1 LGHDT, CDR2 YNNKEL (reference sequence). V was pared by 4 bases and J by 4 bases, with 19 bases between. In DNA, the CDR3 is TGTGCCAGCAGCCTCCTCCATCCGGGAGTCGGAGAGACCCAGTACTTC. It translates to CASSLLHPGVGETQYF.

The rearrangement links TRBV10-1 to TRBJ1-2; D gene uncertain. This CDR3 has 15 amino acids. Trimming took off 6 bases at V and 1 base at J, with 15 bases between the two ends. The germline CDR1 and CDR2 sequences are WNHNN and SYGVQD (reference sequence). The CDR3: CASSFTSALNYGYTF. In nucleotides, the CDR3 is TGCGCCAGCAGCTTCACTTCCGCCCTTAACTATGGCTACACCTTC.

The V and J genes are TRBV6-2 or TRBV6-3 and TRBJ1-2; 9 bases map to TRBD1. The CDR3 loop spans 16 amino acids. The germline CDR1 and CDR2 sequences are MNHEY and SVGEGT. V lost 2 bases to trimming and J lost 8 bases; unmatched junction nucleotides: 12. CDR3 DNA sequence: TGTGCCAGCAGTTACACTGGACAGGGGTACGAGGTGGGCTACACCTTC. Translated, it gives CASSYTGQGYEVGYTF.

This clone occurred once. The chain carries TRBV1 and TRBJ2-7; the table calls TRBD2, which could not be checked here. TRBV1 is a pseudogene locus. The CDR3 is 13 residues long. In DNA form, the CDR3 reads TGCACCAGCAGCCAAGTTCCGGGGGACGAGCAGTACTTC. Amino acid sequence: CTSSQVPGDEQYF.

The CDR3 region is CASSPGLAGDRQETQYF. In DNA form, the CDR3 reads TGCGCCAGCAGCCCGGGACTAGCGGGAGATAGGCAAGAGACCCAGTACTTC. The rearrangement joins TRBV5-1 to TRBJ2-5, with 14 positions matching TRBD2. The junction had 7 bases not matched to a gene; V was cut back by 4 bases and J by 2 bases. Germline values: CDR1 SGHRS, CDR2 YFSETQ. The length of the CDR3 is 17 residues.

The chain couples TRBV9 to TRBJ2-2; TRBD1 is a possible D gene (5 bases). Deletions cut 2 bases from V and 2 bases from J, with 10 bases between. The germline V gene encodes CDR1 SGDLS and CDR2 YYNGEE. CDR3 length equals 15 residues. The CDR3 nucleotides are TGTGCCAGCAGCGTCGGCAGGGCAAACACCGGGGAGCTGTTTTTT. Amino acids: CASSVGRANTGELFF.

This clone was found many times. V and J are TRBV2 and TRBJ2-7, with TRBD1 identical over 11 bases. Germline CDR1 reads SNHLY; CDR2 reads FYNNEI. The CDR3 runs to 15 residues. V shed 3 bases, J shed 3 bases, and the junction held 4 bases outside the gene matches. The CDR3 bases are TGTGCCAGCAGTGACAAGGGGACAGGGGGCTACGAGCAGTACTTC. Translated, it gives CASSDKGTGGYEQYF.

CDR3 region: CATSGGGTATDTQYF. The CDR3 nucleotides are TGTGCCACCAGTGGGGGCGGGACAGCTACAGATACGCAGTATTTT. The chain carries TRBV24-1 and TRBJ2-3, with D perhaps TRBD1 (7 bases). Between the trimmed V and J ends, which lost 5 bases and 3 bases, there was a span of 14 bases. This CDR3 comprises 15 residues. Germline V gene lookup returns CDR1 KGHDR and CDR2 SFDVKD.

The V gene is TRBV27, the J gene TRBJ2-1; D perhaps matches TRBD1 (5 bases). V lost 3 bases, J lost 3 bases, and 6 bases lay in between. The length of the CDR3 is 13 residues. Per the germline V gene, CDR1 is MNHEY and CDR2 is SMNVEV (reference sequence). The CDR3 sequence is CASSFQGYNEQFF. The CDR3 region has the DNA TGTGCCAGCAGTTTCCAGGGCTACAATGAGCAGTTCTTC.

This chain connects TRBV19 to TRBJ1-5, with D uncertain. Per germline, CDR1 LNHDA and CDR2 SQIVND (reference sequence). The V end was cut by 4 bases, the J end by 3 bases, with 7 bases between. There are 13 residues in the CDR3. This CDR3 reads CASSTQDNQPQHF. The DNA of the CDR3 is TGTGCCAGTAGTACTCAGGACAATCAGCCCCAGCATTTT. Based on the CDR3 plus reference TRBV19 and TRBJ1-5, the full variable domain is DGGITQSPKYLFRKEGQNVTLSCEQNLNHDAMYWYRQDPGQGLRLIYYSQIVNDFQKGDIAEGYSVSREKKESFPLTVTSAQKNPTAFYLCASSTQDNQPQHFGDGTRLSIL.

This clone has only a few counts. In nucleotides, the CDR3 is TGTGCCTGGAGTGGGGCAGCCAGCTCCTATAATTCACCCCTCCACTTT. Translated, it gives CAWSGAASSYNSPLHF. The rearrangement joins TRBV30 to TRBJ1-6; D not resolved. Germline lookup yields CDR1 GTSNPN and CDR2 SVGIG (reference sequence). Trimming removed 1 base from V and 0 bases from J, with 10 bases in between. The CDR3 has 16 residues.

The gene calls are TRBV27 and TRBJ2-6; maybe TRBD1 (5 bases). The CDR3 length is 17 residues. Trimming stripped 4 bases from V and 0 bases from J, with 13 bases between. The germline V gene has CDR1 MNHEY and CDR2 SMNVEV (reference sequence). CDR3 loop: CASSSTGTYSGANVLTF. CDR3 sequence (DNA): TGTGCCAGCAGTTCCACAGGTACCTACTCTGGGGCCAACGTCCTGACTTTC.

The genes are TRBV27 and TRBJ1-2; 10 bases are shared with TRBD1. The CDR3 has 14 residues. V was clipped by 4 bases and J by 6 bases; unmatched bases: 5. Germline CDR1 reads MNHEY; CDR2 reads SMNVEV (reference sequence). CDR3 in amino acids: CASSWDRGDDGYTF. Here the CDR3 DNA reads TGTGCCAGCAGTTGGGACAGGGGAGATGATGGCTACACCTTC.

This chain links TRBV7-9 with TRBJ1-4; 9 bases are a match to TRBD1. Germline CDR1 is SEHNR and CDR2 is FQNEAQ (reference sequence). V gave up 5 bases and J gave up 8 bases; unmatched junction bases: 6. This CDR3 comprises 14 residues. The chain's CDR3 is CASSPGQGREKLFF. CDR3 in DNA: TGTGCCAGCAGCCCGGGACAGGGACGAGAAAAACTGTTTTTT.

The chain uses TRBV12-3 or TRBV12-4 and TRBJ1-2; 7 bases align to TRBD1. The V segment lost 4 bases and the J segment 5 bases; nucleotides outside the gene matches: 4. The CDR3 has 13 residues. The CDR3 loop is CASSYDREYGYTF. The CDR3 coding sequence is TGTGCCAGCAGTTACGACAGGGAGTATGGCTACACCTTC.

In its sample, this clone was seen once. This chain connects TRBV12-3 or TRBV12-4 to TRBJ1-1; 12 bases line up with TRBD1. The CDR3 sequence is 13 residues long. Germline trimming cut 6 bases from V and 10 bases from J; bases unmatched to any gene: 6. CDR3: CASRGQGARSAFF. CDR3 in DNA: TGTGCCAGCAGGGGACAGGGGGCGCGGTCAGCTTTCTTT.